Each of the 25 T cell receptor beta chains below was sequenced from the same sample in a study of blood T cell repertoires in COVID-19. Produced via immunoSEQ multiplex PCR; TCRdb's table is partial and in-frame only. This sample carries 150,000 or so clones, approximately 86% of them seen once, and the ten largest clones take nearly 8.5%. Sequenced: peripheral blood. All receptors come from a man in his sixties with acute or convalescent COVID-19.

This clone occurred a few times. The same CDR3 arises from other DNA sequences in this sample as well. The V call is TRBV5-1, the J call TRBJ1-5; no definite D call. The CDR3 is made up of 13 amino acids. CDR1 is SGHRS and CDR2 is YFSETQ in the germline V gene. V lost 0 bases and J lost 6, with 7 bases in between. CDR3 in amino acids: CASSLDPGQPQHF. The CDR3, as DNA: TGCGCCAGCAGCTTGGACCCCGGTCAGCCCCAGCATTTT. The full variable domain, its missing parts supplied by reference TRBV5-1 and TRBJ1-5, is KAGVTQTPRYLIKTRGQQVTLSCSPISGHRSVSWYQQTPGQGLQFLFEYFSETQRNKGNFPGRFSGRQFSNSRSEMNVSTLELGDSALYLCASSLDPGQPQHFGDGTRLSIL.

V usage is TRBV28 and J usage is TRBJ2-2, with a possible D match to TRBD1 (6 bases). The CDR3 has 16 amino acids. With 4 bases removed from V and 4 bases from J, the gap between germline ends came to 16 bases. From germline, CDR1 is MDHEN and CDR2 SYDVKM. CDR3 nucleotide sequence: TGTGCCAGCAGTTCGCCGACAGGAAGGGGCACCGGGGAGCTGTTTTTT. It translates to CASSSPTGRGTGELFF.

The chain links TRBV5-1 to TRBJ2-3; 9 positions agree with TRBD2. V shed 1 base, J shed 2 bases, and the junction held 5 bases outside the gene matches. CDR3 length: 16 amino acids. The germline V gene has CDR1 SGHRS and CDR2 YFSETQ. As DNA, the CDR3 is TGCGCCAGCAGCTTGTCTAGCGGGGTTCCCACAGATACGCAGTATTTT. Translation gives CASSLSSGVPTDTQYF.

The V and J genes are TRBV7-9 and TRBJ2-1; a possible D gene is TRBD2 (5 bases). This CDR3 has 14 amino acids. The germline V gene encodes CDR1 SEHNR and CDR2 FQNEAQ (reference sequence). V dropped 5 bases and J dropped 7 bases, with 15 bases sitting between them. The CDR3 loop is CASSAGTGGNEQFF. The CDR3 nucleotides are TGTGCCAGCAGCGCCGGAACGGGCGGGAATGAGCAGTTCTTC.

The V and J genes are TRBV29-1 and TRBJ2-7, with 8 bases fitting TRBD2. Germline loops: CDR1 SQVTM, CDR2 ANQGSEA. The CDR3 has 13 amino acids. Unmatched junction bases numbered 5, after V lost 4 bases and J lost 3 bases. The DNA for the CDR3 is TGCAGCGTTGGAACTAGCGGATACTACGAGCAGTACTTC. Translation: CSVGTSGYYEQYF.

The chain has TRBV28 and TRBJ2-1; tentatively, D is TRBD2 (6 bases). The CDR3 extends over 11 amino acids. The germline V and J ends were trimmed by 5 bases and 9 bases, with 8 bases remaining between them. CDR1 and CDR2 from the germline V gene are MDHEN and SYDVKM. The CDR3 region is CASSEGGEQFF. CDR3 nucleotide sequence: TGTGCCAGCAGTGAGGGAGGTGAGCAGTTCTTC.

Here the CDR3 reads CASSPQTGGATEAFF. CDR3 DNA: TGTGCCAGCTCACCTCAAACAGGGGGCGCAACTGAAGCTTTCTTT. This chain links TRBV18 with TRBJ1-1, with TRBD1 matching over 9 bases. Trimming took 3 bases from V and 5 from J; bases not matched to a gene: 7. Germline lookup yields CDR1 KGHSH and CDR2 LQKENI. The CDR3 covers 15 residues.

DNA of the CDR3: TGCGCCAGCAGCTCGCTGTCTAGCGGGAGGAATGAGCAGTTCTTC. This gives the protein CASSSLSSGRNEQFF. This rearrangement joins TRBV5-1 to TRBJ2-1, with 11 bases aligning to TRBD2. V was clipped by 3 bases and J by 7 bases; unmatched bases: 6. The CDR3 contains 15 residues. Germline V gene sequence: CDR1 SGHRS, CDR2 YFSETQ. Supplemented by reference TRBV5-1 and TRBJ2-1, the full variable domain reads KAGVTQTPRYLIKTRGQQVTLSCSPISGHRSVSWYQQTPGQGLQFLFEYFSETQRNKGNFPGRFSGRQFSNSRSEMNVSTLELGDSALYLCASSSLSSGRNEQFFGPGTRLTVL.

J is TRBJ1-2 and V is TRBV2, with 9 nucleotides matching TRBD1. Looked up from germline, CDR1 is SNHLY and CDR2 is FYNNEI. Trimming cost V 5 bases and J 4 bases; bases outside gene matches: 8. The CDR3 sequence is 15 residues long. The CDR3 nucleotides are TGTGCCAGCAGTCCACAGGGGGCGCTTGGCTATGGCTACACCTTC. Its translation: CASSPQGALGYGYTF.

V is TRBV28 and J is TRBJ2-7, with a possible D match to TRBD2 (7 bases). Trimming took 5 bases from V and 6 from J, leaving 17 bases between them. The CDR3 is 14 residues long. From germline, CDR1 is MDHEN and CDR2 SYDVKM. Written as DNA, the CDR3 is TGTGCCAGCAGTGGGGGGGCGGTGCTCGGCGAGCAGTACTTC. Protein: CASSGGAVLGEQYF. The variable domain in full, completed from reference TRBV28 and TRBJ2-7, reads DVKVTQSSRYLVKRTGEKVFLECVQDMDHENMFWYRQDPGLGLRLIYFSYDVKMKEKGDIPEGYSVSREKKERFSLILESASTNQTSMYLCASSGGAVLGEQYFGPGTRLTVT.

The chain couples TRBV24-1 to TRBJ2-1; D perhaps matches TRBD2 (7 bases). Germline V gene data show CDR1 as KGHDR and CDR2 as SFDVKD. The CDR3 contains 14 residues. Trimming took 5 bases from V and 6 from J, leaving 13 bases between them. CDR3 sequence reads: CATSGTRGVNEQFF. CDR3 coding DNA: TGTGCCACCAGTGGGACTAGGGGGGTCAATGAGCAGTTCTTC.

The gene calls are TRBV5-1 and TRBJ1-1, with 8 bases matching TRBD1. With V trimmed by 0 bases and J by 4 bases, 2 bases remained unmatched. The V gene's germline CDR1 is SGHRS and CDR2 YFSETQ. The length of the CDR3 is 14 residues. The CDR3 DNA sequence: TGCGCCAGCAGCTTGGGACAGGGGAGCACTGAAGCTTTCTTT. As protein: CASSLGQGSTEAFF.

The V call is TRBV6-7, the J call TRBJ1-5; the D gene is possibly TRBD1 (6 bases). TRBV6-7 is an ORF for which the function is uncertain. Between the trimmed V and J ends, which lost 0 bases and 2 bases, there was a span of 14 bases. There are 17 residues in the CDR3. The CDR3 spells CASSYSKGVRGNQPQHF. The DNA for the CDR3 is TGTGCCAGCAGTTACTCGAAGGGGGTCAGGGGCAATCAGCCCCAGCATTTT.

CDR3 in amino acids: CASSLVSLANYGYTF. The DNA for the CDR3 is TGTGCCAGCAGCTTAGTTTCCCTTGCTAACTATGGCTACACCTTC. The chain has TRBV7-2 and TRBJ1-2; D uncertain. V was shortened by 1 base and J by 0 bases, with 9 bases between the two germline ends. The CDR3 has 15 residues. The germline V gene has CDR1 SGHTA and CDR2 FQGNSA.

As DNA, the CDR3 is TGTGCCAGCCAGGACAGGGGGTCCTACGAGCAGTACTTC. Translation gives CASQDRGSYEQYF. The chain joins TRBV19 to TRBJ2-7, with 10 bases matching TRBD1. There are 13 residues in the CDR3. J gave up 1 base and V 9 bases, and 3 bases lay outside the gene matches. In germline, CDR1 is LNHDA, CDR2 SQIVND (reference sequence). The full variable domain, completed using reference TRBV19 and TRBJ2-7, is DGGITQSPKYLFRKEGQNVTLSCEQNLNHDAMYWYRQDPGQGLRLIYYSQIVNDFQKGDIAEGYSVSREKKESFPLTVTSAQKNPTAFYLCASQDRGSYEQYFGPGTRLTVT.

The rearrangement links TRBV7-9 to TRBJ1-4; D unclear. The germline CDR1 and CDR2 sequences are SEHNR and FQNEAQ (reference sequence). Deletions cut 0 bases from V and 5 bases from J, with 10 bases between. This CDR3 spans 15 amino acids. CDR3 sequence reads: CASSLARAFNEKLFF. CDR3 nucleotide sequence: TGTGCCAGCAGCTTAGCAAGAGCCTTCAATGAAAAACTGTTTTTT.

This chain links TRBV9 with TRBJ2-5; 7 positions match TRBD2. Per germline, CDR1 SGDLS and CDR2 YYNGEE. The length of the CDR3 is 16 residues. Trimming took 1 base from V and 0 from J; bases not matched to a gene: 6. The CDR3 spells CASSVRASGNQETQYF. The CDR3 region has the DNA TGTGCCAGCAGCGTAAGGGCTAGCGGAAACCAAGAGACCCAGTACTTC. Full variable domain (rest looked up from reference TRBV9 and TRBJ2-5): DSGVTQTPKHLITATGQRVTLRCSPRSGDLSVYWYQQSLDQGLQFLIQYYNGEERAKGNILERFSAQQFPDLHSELNLSSLELGDSALYFCASSVRASGNQETQYFGPGTRLLVL.

The table lists this clone with a few counts. The genes are TRBV24-1 and TRBJ2-1; TRBD2 agrees at 9 bases. J gave up 9 bases and V 9 bases, and 8 bases lay outside the gene matches. The CDR3 extends over 13 amino acids. Germline V gene sequence: CDR1 KGHDR, CDR2 SFDVKD. The CDR3 reads CATQFGTSSEQFF. In DNA form, the CDR3 reads TGTGCCACCCAATTCGGGACTAGCTCTGAGCAGTTCTTC.

The chain is built from TRBV30 and TRBJ2-7, with D possibly being TRBD2 (6 bases). Germline V gene data show CDR1 as GTSNPN and CDR2 as SVGIG (reference sequence). The V end lost 2 bases, the J end lost 0 bases, and 14 bases lay between the germline ends. This CDR3 is 15 amino acids long. The CDR3 region is CAWSLAGRPSYEQYF. DNA of the CDR3: TGTGCCTGGAGTCTCGCGGGACGTCCCTCCTACGAGCAGTACTTC.

The chain couples TRBV24-1 to TRBJ2-6; TRBD1 matches at 7 bases. The V and J ends lost 3 bases and 2 bases, in that order; junction bases with no gene match: 0. Per the germline V gene, CDR1 is KGHDR and CDR2 is SFDVKD. The CDR3 extends over 15 amino acids. The CDR3 protein is CATSDDRAGANVLTF. CDR3 nucleotides: TGTGCCACCAGTGATGACAGGGCTGGGGCCAACGTCCTGACTTTC.

This clone was detected only once. This sequence joins TRBV29-1 and TRBJ2-1; 14 positions agree with TRBD2. Germline V gene lookup returns CDR1 SQVTM and CDR2 ANQGSEA. CDR3 length equals 15 residues. After removal of 5 bases from V and 7 bases from J, the junction contained 7 bases not matched to a gene. DNA of the CDR3: TGCAGCGTTCTCGGGGGGACTAGCGGGAGTAATGAGCAGTTCTTC. Residues: CSVLGGTSGSNEQFF.

The chain uses TRBV4-2 and TRBJ2-7; 9 positions match TRBD2. V lost 1 base and J lost 2; bases outside the gene matches: 3. CDR1 and CDR2 (germline): LGHNA, YNFKEQ. The CDR3 runs to 15 residues. CDR3 bases: TGTGCCAGCAGCCAAGTTGGCGGGAGGGCCTACGAGCAGTACTTC. It specifies CASSQVGGRAYEQYF.

The J gene is TRBJ2-1, the V gene TRBV5-1; D is possibly TRBD1 (5 bases). Trimming shortened V by 4 bases and J by 6 bases, and 23 bases separated the two germline ends. This CDR3 is built from 17 residues. The germline gives CDR1 SGHRS, CDR2 YFSETQ. The DNA for the CDR3 is TGCGCCAGCAGCCCGGACCTGGGGCGGAGTGGCAGCAATGAGCAGTTCTTC. This codes for CASSPDLGRSGSNEQFF.

The chain combines TRBV5-4 with TRBJ1-1; possible D gene TRBD1, 5 bases. The CDR3 covers 12 residues. Germline CDR1 is SGHNT and CDR2 is YYREEE (reference sequence). CDR3: CVAGGLNTEAFF. CDR3 nucleotide sequence: TGTGTCGCGGGGGGGTTGAACACTGAAGCTTTCTTT.

The chain joins TRBV7-7 to TRBJ1-4; 7 positions match TRBD1. V lost 10 bases, J lost 4 bases, and 9 bases stayed unmatched. Germline V gives CDR1 SSHAT, CDR2 FNYEAQ (reference sequence). The CDR3 extends over 14 amino acids. CDR3 sequence reads: CATGTGTDNEKLFF. The CDR3 region has the DNA TGTGCCACCGGCACTGGGACAGATAATGAAAAACTGTTTTTT. Using reference TRBV7-7 and TRBJ1-4 for the parts outside the CDR3, the full variable domain is GAGVSQSPRYKVTKRGQDVTLRCDPISSHATLYWYQQALGQGPEFLTYFNYEAQPDKSGLPSDRFSAERPEGSISTLTIQRTEQRDSAMYRCATGTGTDNEKLFFGSGTQLSVL.